The 21 T cell receptor beta chains listed next were all sequenced from one sample in a study of blood T cell repertoires in COVID-19. The assay was immunoSEQ multiplex PCR, and TCRdb's table has in-frame clones only and misses some. The data hold hundreds of thousands of clones, with approximately 86% observed a single time. Material for sequencing was peripheral blood. These receptors were collected from a woman aged 55-75 years with COVID-19, enrolled during active disease.

This chain joins TRBV18 and TRBJ2-3; 7 bases line up with TRBD2. Germline CDR1 KGHSH, CDR2 LQKENI. CDR3 size: 14 residues. V gave up 3 bases and J gave up 6 bases; unmatched junction bases: 6. This CDR3 is CASSPSGDVDTQYF. Written as DNA, the CDR3 is TGTGCCAGCTCACCCAGCGGGGACGTGGATACGCAGTATTTT.

V is TRBV5-1 and J is TRBJ2-2, with 10 bases aligning to TRBD2. Trimming took 4 bases from V and 4 from J; bases not matched to a gene: 10. Per germline, CDR1 SGHRS and CDR2 YFSETQ. There are 17 residues in the CDR3. Here the CDR3 DNA reads TGCGCCAGCAGCCTCTTAGCGGGGGGCACGTTCACCGGGGAGCTGTTTTTT. Translating it yields CASSLLAGGTFTGELFF.

V usage is TRBV27 and J usage is TRBJ2-7; TRBD1 matches at 8 bases. CDR1 is MNHEY and CDR2 is SMNVEV in the germline V gene (reference sequence). Trimming removed 8 bases from V and 0 bases from J; junction bases left unmatched: 9. The CDR3 runs 15 residues. In nucleotides, the CDR3 is TGTGCCAGCGGACGGCAGGGGGCTCTCTCCTACGAGCAGTACTTC. It translates to CASGRQGALSYEQYF.

The chain uses TRBV6-5 and TRBJ1-2; possible D gene TRBD1, 6 bases. Trimming left V 2 bases short and J 4 bases short, with 14 bases between. The CDR3 runs 15 residues. Germline values: CDR1 MNHEY, CDR2 SVGAGI. The CDR3 protein is CASSYTGGTSYGYTF. The DNA of the CDR3 is TGTGCCAGCAGTTACACGGGGGGGACATCCTATGGCTACACCTTC.

V and J are TRBV11-1 and TRBJ2-5; 9 bases match TRBD2. The V and J ends lost 1 base and 6 bases, in that order; junction bases with no gene match: 6. This CDR3 is 15 amino acids long. Looked up from germline, CDR1 is SGHAT and CDR2 is FQDESV (reference sequence). The DNA for the CDR3 is TGTGCCAGCAGCTTAGATCTGACTAGCGGAAAGACCCAGTACTTC. Translation gives CASSLDLTSGKTQYF.

The chain joins TRBV5-1 to TRBJ2-2; 8 bases map to TRBD1. V was clipped by 5 bases and J by 2 bases; unmatched bases: 8. Germline V CDR1 and CDR2: SGHRS, YFSETQ. CDR3 size: 16 residues. This chain's CDR3 is CASRTTGTGNTGELFF. The CDR3 nucleotides read TGCGCCAGCAGAACTACCGGGACAGGAAACACCGGGGAGCTGTTTTTT.

The chain couples TRBV12-5 to TRBJ1-1; 7 bases are a match to TRBD1. This CDR3 comprises 14 residues. Germline CDR1 reads LGHNT; CDR2 reads FRNRAP. The V and J ends lost 6 bases and 7 bases, in that order; junction bases with no gene match: 11. CDR3 amino acids: CASGPDRDGGEAFF. The CDR3 DNA is TGTGCTAGTGGGCCAGACAGGGATGGAGGTGAAGCTTTCTTT.

The chain couples TRBV11-2 to TRBJ1-5; weak D call: TRBD1 (6 bases). V dropped 1 base and J dropped 6 bases, with 16 bases sitting between them. CDR1 SGHAT and CDR2 FQNNGV come from the germline V gene. The CDR3 totals 16 residues. CDR3 region: CASSLGSGTLGQPQHF. CDR3 bases: TGTGCCAGCAGCTTAGGGTCGGGGACATTGGGTCAGCCCCAGCATTTT. The full variable domain, rest sourced from reference TRBV11-2 and TRBJ1-5, is EAGVAQSPRYKIIEKRQSVAFWCNPISGHATLYWYQQILGQGPKLLIQFQNNGVVDDSQLPKDRFSAERLKGVDSTLKIQPAKLEDSAVYLCASSLGSGTLGQPQHFGDGTRLSIL.

This chain connects TRBV11-2 to TRBJ1-6; 8 bases fit TRBD1. J lost 2 bases, V lost 2 bases, and 8 bases had no gene match. The CDR3 loop spans 18 amino acids. Germline CDR1 reads SGHAT; CDR2 reads FQNNGV. The CDR3 coding sequence is TGTGCCAGCAGCTTAACAGGGGGATCAAGAGCCTATAATTCACCCCTCCACTTT. Translated, it gives CASSLTGGSRAYNSPLHF.

Turning to this clone: One end of the junction varies from germline; a read error may be responsible. This chain connects TRBV15 to TRBJ2-7; 8 nucleotides match TRBD2. The CDR3 runs to 14 residues. Germline V CDR1 and CDR2: LNHNV, YYDKDF (reference sequence). CDR3 sequence (DNA): TGTGCCACCAGAAGAGAAGGGGCGGGAGGCGAGCAGTACTTC. It codes for CATRREGAGGEQYF.

The chain has TRBV6-5 and TRBJ1-4, with 7 positions matching TRBD1. V shed 5 bases and J 7 bases; nucleotides not matched to a gene: 7. The CDR3 has 14 residues. Per germline, CDR1 MNHEY and CDR2 SVGAGI. CDR3 sequence (DNA): TGTGCCAGCAGTCCCGACAGGGTCAGTGAAAAACTGTTTTTT. Its protein product is CASSPDRVSEKLFF.

V and J are TRBV7-3 and TRBJ2-3; D might be TRBD2 (7 bases). This CDR3 has 15 amino acids. Looked up from germline, CDR1 is SGHTA and CDR2 is FQGTGA. V gave up 5 bases and J gave up 2 bases, with 14 bases separating them. The DNA of the CDR3 is TGTGCCAGCAGCCGGGGGGCTAGCTTCACAGATACGCAGTATTTT. It specifies CASSRGASFTDTQYF.

The rearrangement joins TRBV5-6 to TRBJ2-3; D is ambiguous. The CDR3 is made up of 15 amino acids. Germline CDR1 and CDR2: SGHDT and YYEEEE. Trimming cost V 1 base and J 0 bases, with 9 bases left between them. CDR3 protein: CASSLRWASTDTQYF. The CDR3 bases are TGTGCCAGCAGCTTGCGGTGGGCTAGCACAGATACGCAGTATTTT.

The CDR3 sequence: CASSQHNFYEQYF. CDR3 in DNA: TGTGCCAGCAGTCAACATAATTTCTACGAGCAGTACTTC. The V and J genes are TRBV6-5 and TRBJ2-7; D gene unclear. The CDR3 consists of 13 residues. V lost 5 bases and J 3 bases, leaving 11 bases between the germline ends. CDR1 MNHEY and CDR2 SVGAGI come from the germline V gene.

The chain employs TRBV7-2 and TRBJ1-1; 7 bases align to TRBD1. Germline CDR1 is SGHTA and CDR2 is FQGNSA. V was clipped by 5 bases and J by 4 bases; unmatched bases: 19. CDR3 length: 18 amino acids. CDR3 nucleotides: TGTGCCAGCAGCCTCAGGGCGTGGACAGGCCCTTTTATCACTGAAGCTTTCTTT. As protein: CASSLRAWTGPFITEAFF.

The DNA for the CDR3 is TGTGCCAGCAGCCAGCACATCGGGGGGGAGCTCTACGAGCAGTACTTC. Its protein is CASSQHIGGELYEQYF. The gene calls are TRBV3-1 (or the pseudogene TRBV3-2) and TRBJ2-7, with TRBD2 matching 8 bases. The V gene end was trimmed by 3 bases and the J gene end by 3 bases; junction bases not matched to a gene: 10. Germline loops: CDR1 LGHDT, CDR2 YNNKEL (reference sequence). The CDR3 loop spans 16 amino acids.

V is TRBV18 and J is TRBJ2-2; tentative D call: TRBD2 (5 bases). V was cut by 4 bases and J by 3 bases, with 12 bases left in between. The CDR3 sequence is 15 residues long. Per the germline V gene, CDR1 is KGHSH and CDR2 is LQKENI. This chain's CDR3 is CASSQQRRDTGELFF. As DNA, the CDR3 is TGTGCCAGCTCACAACAGAGGCGGGACACCGGGGAGCTGTTTTTT.

V is TRBV3-1 (or the pseudogene TRBV3-2) and J is TRBJ1-1; weak D call: TRBD1 (6 bases). Germline values: CDR1 LGHDT, CDR2 YNNKEL (reference sequence). The ends were cut back, 3 bases at V and 4 bases at J, with 9 bases in the middle. The CDR3 has 13 residues. CDR3 region: CASSHNRATEAFF. CDR3 DNA: TGTGCCAGCAGCCACAACAGGGCCACTGAAGCTTTCTTT.

CDR3 coding DNA: TGTGCCACCAGTGACCCCGCGGAGCTCCCGCAAGAGACCCAGTACTTC. It is translated as CATSDPAELPQETQYF. This rearrangement joins TRBV24-1 to TRBJ2-5; D remains unclear. This CDR3 contains 16 residues. CDR1 and CDR2 from the germline V gene are KGHDR and SFDVKD. V lost 4 bases and J lost 2, with 16 bases in between.

The genes are TRBV5-4 and TRBJ2-1; 10 bases are a match to TRBD2. Germline CDR1 and CDR2: SGHNT and YYREEE (reference sequence). This CDR3 is 19 amino acids long. With V trimmed by 4 bases and J by 3 bases, 16 bases remained unmatched. CDR3: CASSRQGVGAGGRYNEQFF. CDR3 nucleotide sequence: TGTGCCAGCAGCCGACAAGGGGTTGGAGCGGGGGGGCGCTACAATGAGCAGTTCTTC.

The CDR3 sequence: CASSLSGTGELFF. CDR3 DNA: TGTGCCAGCAGCTTGAGCGGCACCGGGGAGCTGTTTTTT. The chain employs TRBV7-2 and TRBJ2-2; tentative D call: TRBD2 (5 bases). CDR3 length: 13 amino acids. CDR1 is SGHTA, CDR2 FQGNSA, per germline. Trimming removed 3 bases at V and 4 bases at J, with 6 bases between.